Below, 26 T cell receptor beta chains from the same sample are listed, as sequenced in a study of T-cell memory formation after mild COVID-19. From the 5' RACE reads, TCRdb called clonotypes with MiXCR, one entry per CDR3 protein. The sample carries some 320,000 distinct CDR3 sequences, approximately 15% recorded once. The material sequenced was PBMCs or a T cell subset sorted from them (not recorded which). These receptors originate from a young man who had mild COVID-19 (a few samples of this study predate the infection). Cell type and time point are not known.

This clonotype was observed a few times. The CDR3, as DNA: TGTGCCAGCAGCGTGGGACCCAGCTCTGGAAACACCATATATTTT. Amino acid sequence: CASSVGPSSGNTIYF. The V and J genes are TRBV7-8 and TRBJ1-3; TRBD1 might be the D (5 bases). V was pared by 5 bases and J by 0 bases, with 11 bases between. CDR1 is SGHVS and CDR2 is FQNEAQ in the germline V gene. The CDR3 has 15 amino acids.

The chain carries TRBV12-3 or TRBV12-4 and TRBJ1-3; tentative D call: TRBD1 (6 bases). The CDR3 has 14 residues. V gave up 6 bases and J gave up 5 bases, with 14 bases separating them. The CDR3 sequence is CASRTTGRRNTIYF. In nucleotides, the CDR3 is TGTGCCAGCAGGACAACAGGGCGCAGAAACACCATATATTTT.

This clonotype has only a few counts. The J gene is TRBJ2-3, the V gene TRBV7-2; no clear D. CDR1 and CDR2 from the germline V gene are SGHTA and FQGNSA. Trimming removed 5 bases at V and 0 bases at J, with 12 bases between. The CDR3 runs 15 residues. The CDR3 DNA sequence: TGTGCCAGCAGCCTCCGGATGACTAGCACAGATACGCAGTATTTT. Amino acids: CASSLRMTSTDTQYF.

V usage is TRBV4-3 and J usage is TRBJ1-1; D gene uncertain. Germline V gene lookup returns CDR1 LGHNA and CDR2 YSLEER. The CDR3 loop spans 13 amino acids. V gave up 5 bases and J gave up 0 bases, with 7 bases separating them. CDR3 in amino acids: CASSVQMNTEAFF. The CDR3 region has the DNA TGCGCCAGCAGCGTCCAAATGAACACTGAAGCTTTCTTT.

This clonotype was counted only a few times. The chain joins TRBV7-8 to TRBJ1-5; 9 positions match TRBD1. The junction had 6 bases not matched to a gene; V was cut back by 4 bases and J by 2 bases. CDR1 is SGHVS and CDR2 is FQNEAQ in the germline V gene. The CDR3 has 16 residues. The CDR3 protein is CASSSDRGEGNQPQHF. For the CDR3, the DNA is TGTGCCAGCAGCTCGGACAGGGGTGAAGGCAATCAGCCCCAGCATTTT.

This clonotype was picked up many times. V gene TRBV5-1 combines with J gene TRBJ2-1; D is undetermined. V lost 1 base to trimming and J lost 8 bases, with 13 bases between them. The CDR3 spans 14 residues. Germline V gene sequence: CDR1 SGHRS, CDR2 YFSETQ. CDR3 region: CASSLSAPRDEQFF. The CDR3 DNA sequence: TGCGCCAGCAGCTTGTCGGCCCCAAGGGATGAGCAGTTCTTC.

The V gene is TRBV5-1, the J gene TRBJ2-3, with TRBD2 matching 8 bases. Germline CDR1 reads SGHRS; CDR2 reads YFSETQ. V dropped 0 bases and J dropped 3; count of bases not matched to a gene: 6. CDR3 length equals 16 residues. The CDR3 spells CASSLASGGRTDTQYF. Written as DNA, the CDR3 is TGCGCCAGCAGCTTGGCTTCGGGGGGGAGGACAGATACGCAGTATTTT.

V is TRBV7-8 and J is TRBJ2-1, with D unclear. The CDR3 has 13 amino acids. V gave up 4 bases and J gave up 7 bases, with 11 bases separating them. CDR1 and CDR2 from the germline V gene are SGHVS and FQNEAQ. CDR3: CASSSRIRNEQFF. The DNA of the CDR3 is TGTGCCAGCAGCTCACGGATCCGAAATGAGCAGTTCTTC.

This clonotype was counted between two and nine times. The CDR3 DNA is TGTGCCAGCAGTGGGGGGACAGGGGGCCTCCAAGAGACCCAGTACTTC. Its protein is CASSGGTGGLQETQYF. The gene calls are TRBV11-2 and TRBJ2-5; 12 positions match TRBD1. The CDR3 totals 16 residues. CDR1 SGHAT and CDR2 FQNNGV come from the germline V gene. V was pared by 6 bases and J by 1 base, with 6 bases of the junction left unmatched.

The chain combines TRBV2 with TRBJ1-4; TRBD1 agrees at 7 bases. Trimming cost V 7 bases and J 0 bases; bases outside gene matches: 8. CDR3 length equals 16 residues. From germline, CDR1 is SNHLY and CDR2 FYNNEI. In nucleotides, the CDR3 is TGTGCCAGCACCAGGGGACAGCCCGCAACTAATGAAAAACTGTTTTTT. Translating gives CASTRGQPATNEKLFF.

This clonotype turned up a few times. The gene calls are TRBV7-2 and TRBJ1-6; 8 nucleotides agree with TRBD1. Trimming at V came to 3 bases and at J to 12 bases, leaving 4 bases not matched to a gene. Looked up from germline, CDR1 is SGHTA and CDR2 is FQGNSA. CDR3 length: 13 residues. Here the CDR3 reads CASSFSGQEPLHF. Here the CDR3 DNA reads TGTGCCAGCAGCTTCTCGGGACAGGAACCCCTCCACTTT.

The chain employs TRBV23-1 and TRBJ1-1, with D uncertain. TRBV23-1 is an ORF, and what it does is uncertain. Trimming removed 4 bases at V and 0 bases at J, with 27 bases between. The CDR3 runs 20 residues. In DNA, the CDR3 is TGCGCCAGCAGTCCCCAGCGGCGGGAGGTCCCCAAGGGAATGAACACTGAAGCTTTCTTT. It encodes CASSPQRREVPKGMNTEAFF.

V usage is TRBV7-2 and J usage is TRBJ2-5; TRBD2 agrees at 7 bases. Germline V gene data show CDR1 as SGHTA and CDR2 as FQGNSA. This CDR3 has 14 amino acids. With 5 bases clipped from V and 3 bases from J, the junction kept 6 bases outside the gene matches. CDR3 DNA: TGTGCCAGCAGCGTCTTCGGGGGGAAAGAGACCCAGTACTTC. Its protein product is CASSVFGGKETQYF.

This clonotype showed up just a few times. J is TRBJ2-5 and V is TRBV7-9; the match to TRBD2 covers 9 bases. Germline V gives CDR1 SEHNR, CDR2 FQNEAQ (reference sequence). The length of the CDR3 is 15 residues. Trimming cost V 5 bases and J 5 bases; bases outside gene matches: 9. CDR3 sequence reads: CASSLGTSLGETQYF. DNA for the CDR3: TGTGCCAGCAGCCTGGGGACTAGCCTCGGGGAGACCCAGTACTTC.

The chain carries TRBV5-1 and TRBJ2-7; TRBD2 is a possible D gene (5 bases). Germline V gene data show CDR1 as SGHRS and CDR2 as YFSETQ. The CDR3 runs to 14 residues. V was pared by 2 bases and J by 2 bases, with 11 bases between. The CDR3 nucleotides read TGCGCCAGCAGCTTTGTTAGCGAGACCTACGAGCAGTACTTC. Translated, it gives CASSFVSETYEQYF.

The rearrangement links TRBV12-3 or TRBV12-4 to TRBJ1-3, with D possibly TRBD1 on 5 matching bases. V was pared by 10 bases and J by 6 bases, with 16 bases between. The CDR3 runs 13 residues. The CDR3 loop is CATSAGRANTIYF. The DNA of the CDR3 is TGTGCCACCTCGGCAGGGAGGGCAAACACCATATATTTT.

The chain links TRBV29-1 to TRBJ2-5, with 11 bases lining up with TRBD2. Germline V lookup: CDR1 SQVTM, CDR2 ANQGSEA. With 5 bases clipped from V and 4 bases from J, the junction kept 9 bases outside the gene matches. The CDR3 loop spans 15 amino acids. In nucleotides, the CDR3 is TGCAGCGTTCTTATAGCGGGAGGGGTCAGAGAGACCCAGTACTTC. Its translation: CSVLIAGGVRETQYF.

This clonotype was counted only a few times. The V and J genes are TRBV2 and TRBJ1-1; 9 positions match TRBD1. The V segment lost 3 bases and the J segment 5 bases; nucleotides outside the gene matches: 7. This CDR3 is 15 amino acids long. Germline CDR1 is SNHLY and CDR2 is FYNNEI. The CDR3 loop reads CASSETGGSMTEAFF. CDR3 sequence (DNA): TGTGCCAGCAGTGAGACAGGGGGATCGATGACTGAAGCTTTCTTT.

The chain is built from TRBV4-2 and TRBJ2-5; maybe TRBD2 (7 bases). V lost 4 bases to trimming and J lost 0 bases, with 15 bases between them. The CDR3 covers 16 residues. Looked up from germline, CDR1 is LGHNA and CDR2 is YNFKEQ. This chain's CDR3 is CASSPGAGDYQETQYF. The CDR3 nucleotides are TGTGCCAGCAGCCCAGGGGCGGGGGACTACCAAGAGACCCAGTACTTC.

There are many counts of this clonotype. In nucleotides, the CDR3 is TGCAGTGCTACCGCCGGGACATCGAACCATTACGAGCAGTACGTC. This sequence encodes CSATAGTSNHYEQYV. The chain uses TRBV20-1 and TRBJ2-7; possible D gene TRBD1, 6 bases. The CDR3 contains 15 residues. Looked up from germline, CDR1 is DFQATT and CDR2 is SNEGSKA (reference sequence). Trimming took off 4 bases at V and 4 bases at J, with 20 bases between the two ends.

This clonotype was seen at least ten times. The V gene is TRBV7-2, the J gene TRBJ1-2; D may be TRBD1 (6 bases). The CDR3 spans 17 residues. Trimming cost V 1 base and J 0 bases, with 15 bases left between them. CDR1 and CDR2 from the germline V gene are SGHTA and FQGNSA. The CDR3 region is CASSLVGARTTNYGYTF. DNA of the CDR3: TGTGCCAGCAGCTTAGTGGGGGCCAGGACAACTAACTATGGCTACACCTTC.

The chain combines TRBV20-1 with TRBJ2-7; no firm D call. Germline lookup yields CDR1 DFQATT and CDR2 SNEGSKA (reference sequence). The CDR3 has 12 residues. The CDR3 DNA reads TGCAGCGCGGCCCTCGACCCCTACGAGCAGTACGTC. This sequence encodes CSAALDPYEQYV.

The chain recombines TRBV3-1 with TRBJ1-6; D is perhaps TRBD1 (5 bases). The V end was cut by 4 bases, the J end by 6 bases, with 13 bases between. CDR1 is LGHDT, CDR2 YNNKEL, per germline (reference sequence). The CDR3 runs to 15 residues. The CDR3 is CASSLGTDGNSPLHF. In DNA, the CDR3 is TGTGCCAGCAGCCTGGGGACGGACGGTAATTCACCCCTCCACTTT.

This rearrangement joins TRBV7-9 to TRBJ2-7; 7 nucleotides align to TRBD1. Germline loops: CDR1 SEHNR, CDR2 FQNEAQ (reference sequence). The V gene end was trimmed by 5 bases and the J gene end by 4 bases; junction bases not matched to a gene: 5. The CDR3 is made up of 13 amino acids. CDR3 coding DNA: TGTGCCAGCAGCCACCGGGACAGATACGAGCAGTACGTC. Protein product: CASSHRDRYEQYV.

This chain joins TRBV27 and TRBJ2-7; 10 nucleotides agree with TRBD1. Per the germline V gene, CDR1 is MNHEY and CDR2 is SMNVEV (reference sequence). The CDR3 contains 16 residues. V dropped 10 bases and J dropped 3; count of bases not matched to a gene: 15. CDR3 loop: CATRIAGQGVSYEQYF. The CDR3 DNA is TGTGCCACCAGGATCGCCGGACAGGGGGTAAGCTACGAGCAGTACTTC.

A few counts support this clonotype. Its ends do not fully match the called genes, so a read error is possible. The rearrangement links TRBV18 to TRBJ1-1, with D hard to call. CDR1 and CDR2 from the germline V gene are KGHSH and LQKENI. The CDR3 is 13 amino acids. The CDR3 reads CASSPASTSEAVF. For the CDR3, the DNA is TGTGCCAGCTCCCCTGCCTCGACGAGTGAAGCTGTCTTT.